The clone carrying this T cell receptor beta chain was detected many times. What it recognizes is unknown. This sample is drawn from a study of T cell repertoires in cytomegalovirus infection. The length of the CDR3 is 20 residues. CDR1 MGHRA and CDR2 YSYEKL come from the germline V gene. V was pared by 6 bases and J by 4 bases, with 21 bases of the junction left unmatched. TCRdb itself ran the reads through MiXCR, one entry per CDR3 protein. Of 550,000 to 850,000 distinct CDR3 sequences listed, roughly 36% were seen once; the top ten hold around a sixth. Material: cultured PBMCs, obtained from culture after CMV antigen stimulation. The gene calls are TRBV4-1 and TRBJ2-2; 9 bases map to TRBD1. This TCR came from a human donor in good health (CMV status not recorded). Some clones in this sample may be carry-over from other donors' samples. The CDR3 DNA reads TGCGCCAGCAGACCTAGCTTCTATAAAACAGGGGGCGACGGCACCGGGGAGCTGTTTTTT. Translation: CASRPSFYKTGGDGTGELFF.